The clone carrying this TCR beta chain was seen a single time. Its cognate antigen is unknown. TCRdb keeps only in-frame clones here, not all; method: immunoSEQ multiplex PCR. This table holds roughly 40,000 clones, 75% to 95% found once. The data belong to a study of a mutant IDH1 vaccine in newly diagnosed glioma. The wider study: Vaccination was launched 4-6 weeks after radiotherapy alone, or with temozolomide cycles.

The germline V and J ends were trimmed by 3 bases and 11 bases, with 16 bases remaining between them. CDR3 length equals 14 residues. Looked up from germline, CDR1 is SEHNR and CDR2 is FQNEAQ (reference sequence). The sample's time point: week 23, last vaccination. Mutant IDH1 20-mer peptide, at 300 ug, made up each vaccine dose, with topical imiquimod. Diagnosis in the donors showed new WHO grade 3 or 4 astrocytomas that were IDH1-mutant and ATRX-lost. Findings and caveats of the study: It was 85% to 95% of patients that developed vaccine-induced immune responses. Pseudoprogression apparently tracked independently of changes in top peripheral T cell clonotypes.

This receptor was obtained from a man aged 45 to 65 with glioma. The J gene is TRBJ1-4, the V gene TRBV7-9; D is undetermined. The sample here was PBMCs, taken from a glioma patient whose treatment included an IDH1 peptide vaccine. CDR3 nucleotide sequence: TGTGCCAGCAGCTTTAGGGCCGCCCTACGGAAACTGTTTTTT. Encoded protein: CASSFRAALRKLFF.